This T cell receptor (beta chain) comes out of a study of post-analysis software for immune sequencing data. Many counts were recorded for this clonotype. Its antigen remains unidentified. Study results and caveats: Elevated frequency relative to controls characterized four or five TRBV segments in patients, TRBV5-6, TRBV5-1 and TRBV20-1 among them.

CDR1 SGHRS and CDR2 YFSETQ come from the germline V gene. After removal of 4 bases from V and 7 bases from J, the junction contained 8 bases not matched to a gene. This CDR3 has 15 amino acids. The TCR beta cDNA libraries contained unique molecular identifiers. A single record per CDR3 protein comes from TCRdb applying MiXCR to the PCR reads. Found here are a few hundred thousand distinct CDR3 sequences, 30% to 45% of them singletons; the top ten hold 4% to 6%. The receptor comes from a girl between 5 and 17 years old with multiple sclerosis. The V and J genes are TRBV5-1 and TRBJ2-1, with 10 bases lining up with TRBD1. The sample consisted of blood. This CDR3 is CASSPQDRGGNEQFF. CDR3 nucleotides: TGCGCCAGCAGCCCCCAGGACAGGGGGGGGAATGAGCAGTTCTTC.